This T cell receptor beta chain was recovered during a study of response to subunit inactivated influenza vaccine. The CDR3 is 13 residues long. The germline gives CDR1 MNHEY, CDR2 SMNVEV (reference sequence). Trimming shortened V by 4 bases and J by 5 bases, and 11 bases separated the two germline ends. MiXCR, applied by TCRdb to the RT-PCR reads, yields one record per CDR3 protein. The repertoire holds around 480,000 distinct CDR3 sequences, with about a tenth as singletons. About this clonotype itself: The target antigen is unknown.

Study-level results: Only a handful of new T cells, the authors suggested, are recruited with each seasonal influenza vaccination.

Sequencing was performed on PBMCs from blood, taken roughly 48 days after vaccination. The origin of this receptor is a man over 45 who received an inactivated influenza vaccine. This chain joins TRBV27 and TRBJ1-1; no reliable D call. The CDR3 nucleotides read TGTGCCAGCAGTTCCGGACGGAAAACTGAAGCTTTCTTT. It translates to CASSSGRKTEAFF.